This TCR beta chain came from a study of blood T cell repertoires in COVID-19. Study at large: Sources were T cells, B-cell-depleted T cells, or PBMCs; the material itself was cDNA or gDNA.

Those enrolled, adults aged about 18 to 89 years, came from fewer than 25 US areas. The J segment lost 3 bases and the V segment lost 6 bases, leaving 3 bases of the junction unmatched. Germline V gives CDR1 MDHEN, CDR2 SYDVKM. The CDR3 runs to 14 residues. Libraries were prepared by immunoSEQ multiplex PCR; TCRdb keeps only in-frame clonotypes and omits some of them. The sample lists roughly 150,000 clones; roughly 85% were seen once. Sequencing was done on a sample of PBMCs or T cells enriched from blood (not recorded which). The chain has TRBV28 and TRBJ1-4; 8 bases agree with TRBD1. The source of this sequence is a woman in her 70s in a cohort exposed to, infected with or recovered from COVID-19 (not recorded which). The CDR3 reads CASRPGQANEKLFF. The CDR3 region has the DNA TGTGCCAGCAGGCCGGGACAGGCTAATGAAAAACTGTTTTTT.